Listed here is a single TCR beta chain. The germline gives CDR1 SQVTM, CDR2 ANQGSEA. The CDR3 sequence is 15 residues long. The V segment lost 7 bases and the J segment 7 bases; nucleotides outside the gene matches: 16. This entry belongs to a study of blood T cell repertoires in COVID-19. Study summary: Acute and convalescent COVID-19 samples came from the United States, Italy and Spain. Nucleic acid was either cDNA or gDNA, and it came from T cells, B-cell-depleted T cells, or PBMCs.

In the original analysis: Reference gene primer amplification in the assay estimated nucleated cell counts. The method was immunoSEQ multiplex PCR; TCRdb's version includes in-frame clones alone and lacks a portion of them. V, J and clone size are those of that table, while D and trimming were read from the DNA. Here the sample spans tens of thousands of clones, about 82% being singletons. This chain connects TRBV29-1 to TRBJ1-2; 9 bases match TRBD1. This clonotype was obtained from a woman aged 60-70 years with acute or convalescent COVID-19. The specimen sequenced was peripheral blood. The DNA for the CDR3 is TGCAGCGCCACTGGGACAGGGAACTACCAACGTGGCTACACCTTC. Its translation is CSATGTGNYQRGYTF.